The 15 T cell receptor beta chains reported below all come from one sample, sequenced in a study of cytomegalovirus exposure and HLA in healthy donors. Some clones are missing from TCRdb's copy, which holds only in-frame ones; the method was immunoSEQ multiplex PCR. This table has around 120,000 clones, 70% to 90% appearing once. Sequenced: PBMCs. These receptors all come from a man younger than 30 in good health and CMV-seropositive.

The sample holds one count of this clone. The chain has TRBV28 and TRBJ2-7; 8 nucleotides agree with TRBD2. CDR3 length: 15 amino acids. V shed 11 bases, J shed 1 base, and the junction held 13 bases outside the gene matches. CDR1 MDHEN and CDR2 SYDVKM come from the germline V gene. The CDR3 nucleotides read TGTGCCGGCAACCGGGAGGGGGTAGGGTCCTACGAGCAGTACTTC. It translates to CAGNREGVGSYEQYF.

In this sample, this clone turned up once. This chain links TRBV4-3 with TRBJ1-2, with D unresolved. The ends were cut back, 0 bases at V and 8 bases at J, with 7 bases in the middle. This CDR3 comprises 12 residues. CDR1 and CDR2 (germline): LGHNA, YSLEER. CDR3 in DNA: TGCGCCAGCAGCCAAGATTCTAGGGGCTACACCTTC. Encoded protein: CASSQDSRGYTF.

This chain uses TRBV11-2 with TRBJ2-7; 10 positions agree with TRBD1. Germline CDR1 reads SGHAT; CDR2 reads FQNNGV. The CDR3 is 14 amino acids. Unmatched junction bases numbered 12, after V lost 5 bases and J lost 11 bases. CDR3 residues: CASSLFRDRGREYF. The DNA for the CDR3 is TGTGCCAGCAGCCTCTTTCGGGACAGGGGACGGGAGTACTTC.

In DNA form, the CDR3 reads TGCGCCAGCAACACCATCGACAGGGGCACAGATACGCAGTATTTT. Its protein product is CASNTIDRGTDTQYF. The chain uses TRBV5-1 and TRBJ2-3; 7 nucleotides agree with TRBD1. The ends lost 6 bases at V and 1 base at J; junction bases unmatched: 8. CDR3 size: 15 residues. CDR1 SGHRS and CDR2 YFSETQ come from the germline V gene. Full variable domain (rest looked up from reference TRBV5-1 and TRBJ2-3): KAGVTQTPRYLIKTRGQQVTLSCSPISGHRSVSWYQQTPGQGLQFLFEYFSETQRNKGNFPGRFSGRQFSNSRSEMNVSTLELGDSALYLCASNTIDRGTDTQYFGPGTRLTVL.

The V call is TRBV7-9, the J call TRBJ2-1, with 10 bases aligning to TRBD1. The J segment lost 2 bases and the V segment lost 7 bases, leaving 14 bases of the junction unmatched. Germline CDR1 and CDR2: SEHNR and FQNEAQ (reference sequence). CDR3 length: 18 amino acids. The CDR3 here is CASTLPGTGAPAYNEQFF. CDR3 DNA: TGTGCCAGCACCCTACCCGGGACAGGGGCCCCAGCCTACAATGAGCAGTTCTTC.

The V call is TRBV7-9, the J call TRBJ2-7; D perhaps matches TRBD1 (6 bases). Germline values: CDR1 SEHNR, CDR2 FQNEAQ (reference sequence). The V gene lost 0 bases and the J gene lost 3 bases, with 15 bases spanning the gap. The CDR3 contains 16 residues. The CDR3 sequence is CASSLAAPGEFYEQYF. In DNA form, the CDR3 reads TGTGCCAGCAGCTTAGCGGCGCCAGGGGAGTTCTACGAGCAGTACTTC.

The V call is TRBV29-1, the J call TRBJ1-1; 11 nucleotides align to TRBD1. Trimming removed 3 bases from V and 5 bases from J; junction bases left unmatched: 11. The CDR3 has 16 residues. CDR1 is SQVTM and CDR2 is ANQGSEA in the germline V gene. In DNA form, the CDR3 reads TGCAGCGTTGAGCGATCCGGGACAGGGGGATTGACTGAAGCTTTCTTT. Its translation is CSVERSGTGGLTEAFF.

The chain joins TRBV5-5 to TRBJ2-6; D not resolved. With 1 base removed from V and 3 bases from J, the gap between germline ends came to 8 bases. In germline, CDR1 is SGHKS, CDR2 YYEKEE (reference sequence). The CDR3 covers 15 residues. CDR3: CASSLTHGGANVLTF. In DNA form, the CDR3 reads TGTGCCAGCAGCTTGACCCACGGTGGGGCCAACGTCCTGACTTTC.

The chain couples TRBV10-1 to TRBJ2-3; 8 bases line up with TRBD1. Unmatched junction bases numbered 5, after V lost 2 bases and J lost 4 bases. The length of the CDR3 is 15 residues. From germline, CDR1 is WNHNN and CDR2 SYGVQD (reference sequence). The CDR3 sequence: CASSEPDRGPDTQYF. The DNA for the CDR3 is TGCGCCAGCAGTGAGCCCGACAGGGGCCCAGATACGCAGTATTTT.

V usage is TRBV7-9 and J usage is TRBJ2-7, with 8 bases identical to TRBD1. V gave up 3 bases and J gave up 3 bases; unmatched junction bases: 7. The CDR3 runs to 15 residues. Germline CDR1 is SEHNR and CDR2 is FQNEAQ (reference sequence). CDR3 region: CASSFTGQGHYEQYF. The CDR3 nucleotides read TGTGCCAGCAGCTTTACCGGACAGGGACACTACGAGCAGTACTTC.

The chain is built from TRBV7-9 and TRBJ2-6, with 7 positions matching TRBD2. This CDR3 spans 15 amino acids. The ends lost 2 bases at V and 11 bases at J; junction bases unmatched: 9. Germline V gene lookup returns CDR1 SEHNR and CDR2 FQNEAQ (reference sequence). The CDR3 spells CASSLNRGGPDVLTF. Here the CDR3 DNA reads TGTGCCAGCAGCTTAAATAGGGGAGGGCCCGACGTCCTGACTTTC.

This clone was seen a handful of times. The V and J genes are TRBV4-1 and TRBJ1-1; no definite D call. The germline V gene has CDR1 MGHRA and CDR2 YSYEKL. There are 16 residues in the CDR3. Trimming removed 4 bases from V and 1 base from J, with 16 bases in between. The CDR3 protein is CASSRRMGRENTEAFF. DNA for the CDR3: TGCGCCAGCAGCCGAAGAATGGGGAGGGAGAACACTGAAGCTTTCTTT.

The chain is built from TRBV5-5 and TRBJ2-5; D is perhaps TRBD1 (5 bases). CDR3 length: 15 residues. Germline CDR1 reads SGHKS; CDR2 reads YYEKEE (reference sequence). The V and J ends lost 2 bases and 4 bases respectively, with 15 bases between them. The CDR3 DNA follows: TGTGCCAGCAGCTTCCAGGGATCCTGGGGAGAGACCCAGTACTTC. Protein sequence: CASSFQGSWGETQYF.

The rearrangement uses TRBV2 and TRBJ2-5, with 7 bases that match TRBD1. Germline V gives CDR1 SNHLY, CDR2 FYNNEI. This CDR3 is built from 14 residues. V trimming: 6 bases; J trimming: 4 bases; junction bases outside the gene matches: 8. In nucleotides, the CDR3 is TGTGCCAGCAGCAGAGAGGGGGCTGGAGAGACCCAGTACTTC. Protein sequence: CASSREGAGETQYF.

The table lists this clone with a few counts. The DNA of the CDR3 is TGTGCCAGCAGCTTGGACCGGGAGGCCTCCGAGCAGTACTTC. Its protein is CASSLDREASEQYF. The J gene is TRBJ2-7, the V gene TRBV7-2; TRBD2 matches 7 bases. J gave up 6 bases and V 3 bases, and 8 bases lay outside the gene matches. Per the germline V gene, CDR1 is SGHTA and CDR2 is FQGNSA. The CDR3 has 14 amino acids.